This is a list of T cell receptor beta chains from one sample in a study of pediatric ulcerative colitis. Profiling relied on immunoSEQ multiplex PCR, and the TCRdb table lists in-frame clones only, not all of them. The table lists around 18,000 clones, under 75% of them singletons. The specimen sequenced was gut tissue. These receptors were collected from a boy between 10 and 17 years old with moderate ulcerative colitis. Each CDR3 is given with its conserved first and last residue. Fields, in order: clone size, J gene, V gene, D gene, CDR3 DNA, CDR3 protein. The D gene is left open where the match is weak. Part of the rows lack a size; the others show once, few, many or a class for expanded clones.

size: .
J: TRBJ2-7
V: TRBV6-6
D: .
DNA: TGTGCCAGCAGTGGATCAGCCCGGGGCTCCTACGAGCAGTACTTC
CDR3: CASSGSARGSYEQYF

size: .
J: TRBJ2-7
V: TRBV29-1
D: TRBD1
DNA: TGCAGCGGGGGGACAGCCTACGAGCAGTACTTC
CDR3: CSGGTAYEQYF

size: few
J: TRBJ1-3
V: TRBV25-1
D: .
DNA: TGTGCCAGCAGTGAAGAGCGCTCTGGAAACACCATATATTTT
CDR3: CASSEERSGNTIYF

size: once
J: TRBJ2-6
V: TRBV29-1
D: TRBD1
DNA: TGCAGCGTTAGGACAGGATTAACTGGGGCCAACGTCCTGACTTTC
CDR3: CSVRTGLTGANVLTF

size: .
J: TRBJ1-4
V: TRBV2
D: .
DNA: TGTGCCAGCAGTGAAGCGCTTCCGGGGACTAATGAAAAACTGTTTTTT
CDR3: CASSEALPGTNEKLFF

size: .
J: TRBJ2-7
V: TRBV12-5
D: .
DNA: TGTGCTAGTGGTTTTAACGAGCAGTACTTC
CDR3: CASGFNEQYF

size: .
J: TRBJ1-6
V: TRBV27
D: TRBD1
DNA: TGTGCCAGCAGTCCTTCAGCCAGGGGGAATTCACCCCTCCACTTT
CDR3: CASSPSARGNSPLHF

size: .
J: TRBJ2-1
V: TRBV6-4
D: TRBD2
DNA: TGTGCCAGCAGTAGTCTAGCGGGGGCTTACAATGAGCAGTTCTTC
CDR3: CASSSLAGAYNEQFF

size: .
J: TRBJ1-5
V: TRBV2
D: .
DNA: TGTGCCAGCAGTGAAAGGGAGGGCAATCAGCCCCAGCATTTT
CDR3: CASSEREGNQPQHF

size: .
J: TRBJ2-2
V: TRBV19
D: TRBD2
DNA: TGTGCCAGTAGTGACCTAAGGCGGGGGGACACCGGGGAGCTGTTTTTT
CDR3: CASSDLRRGDTGELFF

size: .
J: TRBJ2-5
V: TRBV2
D: .
DNA: TGTGCCAGCGAGGCCGTCCCCGAGACCCAGTACTTC
CDR3: CASEAVPETQYF

size: few
J: TRBJ1-3
V: TRBV14
D: .
DNA: TGTGCCAGCAGCAACTGGGACCGCATAGCGGGTAACACCATATATTTT
CDR3: CASSNWDRIAGNTIYF

size: once
J: TRBJ2-2
V: TRBV30
D: TRBD2
DNA: TGTGCCTGGAGTGTAGGAGCGGGAGGCTACACCGGGGAGCTGTTTTTT
CDR3: CAWSVGAGGYTGELFF

size: .
J: TRBJ1-6
V: TRBV5-6
D: .
DNA: TGTGCCAGCAGCTTACTTGTGTATAATTCACCCCTTCACTTT
CDR3: CASSLLVYNSPLHF

size: .
J: TRBJ1-2
V: TRBV11-2
D: .
DNA: TGTGCCAGCAGCTTAGTGGGTACTATACATGGCTACACCTTC
CDR3: CASSLVGTIHGYTF

size: few
J: TRBJ1-5
V: TRBV29-1
D: TRBD1
DNA: TGCAGCGCTAACAGGGGGCAGGGTCAGCCCCAGCATTTT
CDR3: CSANRGQGQPQHF

size: .
J: TRBJ2-7
V: TRBV4-1
D: .
DNA: TGCGCCAGCAGCCAAGGGGGTCGGGCGGGGAGCTCCTACGAGCAGTACTTC
CDR3: CASSQGGRAGSSYEQYF

size: .
J: TRBJ2-3
V: TRBV5-1
D: TRBD2
DNA: TGCGCCAGCAGCCCGGAACTAGCGGGAGCCACAGATACGCAGTATTTT
CDR3: CASSPELAGATDTQYF

size: .
J: TRBJ2-2
V: TRBV21-1
D: .
DNA: TGTGCCAGCAGCAATGACAGGGGTCAACACACCGGGGAGCTGTTTTTT
CDR3: CASSNDRGQHTGELFF

size: once
J: TRBJ2-1
V: TRBV5-1
D: .
DNA: TGCGCCAGCAGCTTGACGGCAAGCTCCTACAATGAGCAGTTCTTC
CDR3: CASSLTASSYNEQFF